The TCR beta chain described here comes from a study of T cells in Graves' hyperthyroidism and ophthalmopathy. CDR3 size: 16 residues. V was clipped by 8 bases and J by 4 bases, with 23 bases between them. CDR1 and CDR2 from the germline V gene are LGHNT and FRNRAP. There were TCR beta CDR3 regions amplified from RNA transcripts. RT-PCR in the first round (using the HTBI primer set) targeted the TCR CDR3. Via MiXCR, TCRdb re-called the multiplex PCR reads, giving one row per CDR3 protein. This sample has a few hundred thousand distinct CDR3 sequences, with 17% found just once. Researchers barred patients who had uncontrolled infection, other autoimmune disease, pregnancy or lactation. The study based diagnoses on clinical symptoms, serum thyroxine and TRAb, thyroid ultrasound and orbital computed tomography. This clonotype appeared a few times.

This clonotype was obtained from a woman aged 18-29 years with Graves' ophthalmopathy. This chain links TRBV12-5 with TRBJ2-5; D not certain. Sequencing used blood. CDR3 residues: CASSQDKTQVGETQYF. The CDR3 nucleotides read TGTGCTAGTTCCCAAGACAAGACCCAAGTAGGAGAGACCCAGTACTTC.